Presented here are 22 T cell receptor beta chains from one specimen sequenced in a study of shared clonotypes between healthy human individuals. Method: immunoSEQ multiplex PCR; TCRdb's copy keeps in-frame clones and lacks some. The table lists approximately 1.9 million clones, just over 90% of them singletons. CD45RO-negative CD8 cells positively selected for CCR7 made up the naive population, which excluded terminally differentiated effector memory CD45RA+ cells. The source material was naive CD8+ T cells from PBMCs. These receptors all come from a man aged 18 to 29 in good health. Some clones in this sample may be carry-over from other donors' samples.

The V gene is TRBV2, the J gene TRBJ2-7; 9 bases align to TRBD1. Germline loops: CDR1 SNHLY, CDR2 FYNNEI. The CDR3 is 15 residues long. V gave up 1 base and J gave up 1 base; unmatched junction bases: 2. The CDR3 spells CASSEGQGGSYEQYF. CDR3 DNA: TGTGCCAGCAGTGAAGGACAGGGGGGGTCCTACGAGCAGTACTTC. The complete variable domain, with remaining parts taken from reference TRBV2 and TRBJ2-7, reads EPEVTQTPSHQVTQMGQEVILRCVPISNHLYFYWYRQILGQKVEFLVSFYNNEISEKSEIFDDQFSVERPDGSNFTLKIRSTKLEDSAMYFCASSEGQGGSYEQYFGPGTRLTVT.

The chain combines TRBV7-9 with TRBJ2-7; the D gene is possibly TRBD1 (6 bases). Germline CDR1 SEHNR, CDR2 FQNEAQ (reference sequence). The CDR3 length is 14 residues. V shed 5 bases and J shed 4 bases, with 15 bases lying between them. This chain's CDR3 is CASSDTRGEYEQYF. CDR3 nucleotide sequence: TGTGCCAGCAGCGACACCAGGGGAGAATACGAGCAGTACTTC.

This clone was seen more than once but under ten times. This rearrangement joins TRBV30 to TRBJ1-1; D might be TRBD1 (6 bases). CDR3 size: 17 residues. The V and J ends lost 0 bases and 1 base respectively, with 18 bases between them. Germline values: CDR1 GTSNPN, CDR2 SVGIG (reference sequence). The CDR3 DNA follows: TGTGCCTGGAGTGTAGGTGGTGGGGGCGGATGGAACACTGAAGCTTTCTTT. Translation: CAWSVGGGGGWNTEAFF.

This sequence joins TRBV27 and TRBJ2-5; 7 bases map to TRBD1. V was clipped by 2 bases and J by 5 bases; unmatched bases: 8. The length of the CDR3 is 15 residues. Germline V lookup: CDR1 MNHEY, CDR2 SMNVEV (reference sequence). The CDR3: CASSLGVAGGETQYF. In DNA, the CDR3 is TGTGCCAGCAGTTTAGGGGTTGCAGGGGGTGAGACCCAGTACTTC.

The rearrangement uses TRBV7-9 and TRBJ1-4, with 9 positions matching TRBD1. Germline CDR1 and CDR2: SEHNR and FQNEAQ (reference sequence). V gave up 1 base and J gave up 2 bases; unmatched junction bases: 8. There are 18 residues in the CDR3. CDR3 nucleotide sequence: TGTGCCAGCAGCTTAGTCCCGGGACAGGGTTTGACTAATGAAAAACTGTTTTTT. Its translation is CASSLVPGQGLTNEKLFF.

The genes are TRBV9 and TRBJ2-7; TRBD2 matches at 8 bases. With V trimmed by 2 bases and J by 7 bases, 8 bases remained unmatched. Germline V gene lookup returns CDR1 SGDLS and CDR2 YYNGEE. The CDR3 is 14 residues long. The CDR3 nucleotides are TGTGCCAGCAGCGTCTACCGGGAGGGTTTGGAGCAGTACTTC. This translates into CASSVYREGLEQYF.

This chain links TRBV29-1 with TRBJ1-1; maybe TRBD1 (6 bases). The V end lost 8 bases, the J end lost 1 base, and 14 bases lay between the germline ends. CDR1 is SQVTM and CDR2 is ANQGSEA in the germline V gene. This CDR3 is built from 13 residues. The CDR3 region is CSIEGGENTEAFF. Written as DNA, the CDR3 is TGCAGCATCGAAGGGGGGGAGAACACTGAAGCTTTCTTT.

The rearrangement joins TRBV11-2 to TRBJ2-5; no definite D call. Trimming took off 8 bases at V and 2 bases at J, with 9 bases between the two ends. The CDR3 contains 12 residues. Germline CDR1 is SGHAT and CDR2 is FQNNGV. This CDR3 is CASLGQQETQYF. The CDR3 coding sequence is TGTGCCAGCCTGGGCCAACAAGAGACCCAGTACTTC. The full variable domain, its missing parts supplied by reference TRBV11-2 and TRBJ2-5, is EAGVAQSPRYKIIEKRQSVAFWCNPISGHATLYWYQQILGQGPKLLIQFQNNGVVDDSQLPKDRFSAERLKGVDSTLKIQPAKLEDSAVYLCASLGQQETQYFGPGTRLLVL.

Of note for this clone: Within the sample, other DNA sequences also encode this same CDR3. The rearrangement uses TRBV27 and TRBJ1-1; D ambiguous. Germline assignment: CDR1 MNHEY and CDR2 SMNVEV (reference sequence). The V gene lost 2 bases and the J gene lost 8 bases, with 9 bases spanning the gap. The CDR3 contains 12 residues. CDR3 nucleotides: TGTGCCAGCAGTTTACGCGGGCAGGAAGCTTTCTTT. Translation: CASSLRGQEAFF.

J is TRBJ1-2 and V is TRBV29-1, with a possible D match to TRBD1 (6 bases). Germline V gives CDR1 SQVTM, CDR2 ANQGSEA. The CDR3 extends over 14 amino acids. The germline V and J ends were trimmed by 3 bases and 1 base, with 12 bases remaining between them. CDR3 protein: CSVEADRYNYGYTF. As DNA, the CDR3 is TGCAGCGTTGAGGCGGACAGATATAACTATGGCTACACCTTC.

V usage is TRBV29-1 and J usage is TRBJ2-5; 13 bases match TRBD2. The J call is doubtful: the DNA matches TRBJ2-7 better. This CDR3 has 15 residues. Germline loops: CDR1 SQVTM, CDR2 ANQGSEA. CDR3 DNA sequence: TGCAGCGTTGAAGGGGGGACTAGCGGGAACTACGAGCAGTACTTC. This sequence encodes CSVEGGTSGNYEQYF.

About this clone itself: The sample holds other DNA sequences that translate to the same CDR3. The V gene is TRBV28, the J gene TRBJ2-1, with D unresolved. The germline CDR1 and CDR2 sequences are MDHEN and SYDVKM. The CDR3 has 14 amino acids. Trimming removed 2 bases from V and 5 bases from J, with 10 bases in between. The CDR3 here is CASSLVGGDNEQFF. CDR3 nucleotides: TGTGCCAGCAGTTTAGTCGGTGGCGACAATGAGCAGTTCTTC.

As concerns this clone: Other DNA sequences in the sample encode the same CDR3. The CDR3 DNA is TGTGCCAGCAGTTTACTATCCAATCAGCCCCAGCATTTT. Protein product: CASSLLSNQPQHF. The rearrangement uses TRBV28 and TRBJ1-5; D call uncertain. V was clipped by 2 bases and J by 3 bases, with 5 bases between them. The CDR3 is 13 amino acids. Germline V gene data show CDR1 as MDHEN and CDR2 as SYDVKM.

The V call is TRBV13, the J call TRBJ2-2, with D tentatively TRBD1 (6 bases). The CDR3 has 16 amino acids. V was shortened by 1 base and J by 2 bases, with 11 bases between the two germline ends. CDR1 is PRHDT, CDR2 FYEKMQ, per germline (reference sequence). The CDR3 loop reads CASSLDRDLNTGELFF. The DNA of the CDR3 is TGTGCCAGCAGCTTAGACAGGGACCTTAACACCGGGGAGCTGTTTTTT.

V usage is TRBV27 and J usage is TRBJ2-2, with a weak D call TRBD1 (6 bases). Trimming removed 4 bases from V and 0 bases from J, with 15 bases in between. Germline loops: CDR1 MNHEY, CDR2 SMNVEV (reference sequence). The CDR3 totals 17 residues. Here the CDR3 reads CASSWPGHLPNTGELFF. CDR3 nucleotides: TGTGCCAGCAGTTGGCCGGGACACTTGCCGAACACCGGGGAGCTGTTTTTT.

V is TRBV9 and J is TRBJ2-3, with 8 bases fitting TRBD1. The trim removed 4 bases at V and 4 bases at J, leaving 11 bases unmatched. This CDR3 is 16 amino acids long. CDR1 and CDR2 (germline): SGDLS, YYNGEE. This chain's CDR3 is CASSLQRQGRADTQYF. DNA of the CDR3: TGTGCCAGCAGCCTCCAGCGACAGGGGAGAGCAGATACGCAGTATTTT.

The rearrangement links TRBV19 to TRBJ1-1; D is possibly TRBD1 (6 bases). The V gene lost 7 bases and the J gene lost 5 bases, with 14 bases spanning the gap. CDR1 is LNHDA, CDR2 SQIVND, per germline (reference sequence). The CDR3 loop spans 13 amino acids. The CDR3 nucleotides are TGTGCCAGTATGGTGGGGGCGCGAACTGAAGCTTTCTTT. Amino acid sequence: CASMVGARTEAFF.

V is TRBV28 and J is TRBJ2-3, with D uncertain. The germline gives CDR1 MDHEN, CDR2 SYDVKM. V shed 4 bases and J shed 8 bases, with 25 bases lying between them. This CDR3 region has 17 residues. This CDR3 is CASSSRANARVETTQYF. CDR3 bases: TGTGCCAGCAGTTCCCGAGCTAACGCAAGGGTGGAGACTACGCAGTATTTT.

V gene TRBV7-9 combines with J gene TRBJ2-5; 10 bases fit TRBD2. This CDR3 is 17 amino acids long. V shed 5 bases, J shed 2 bases, and the junction held 11 bases outside the gene matches. CDR1 and CDR2 (germline): SEHNR, FQNEAQ (reference sequence). As DNA, the CDR3 is TGTGCCAGCAGCCTACGCATTGGACTAGCGGAACAAGAGACCCAGTACTTC. Protein: CASSLRIGLAEQETQYF.

The gene calls are TRBV9 and TRBJ1-4; TRBD1 matches 9 bases. This CDR3 is 15 amino acids long. Germline V gene sequence: CDR1 SGDLS, CDR2 YYNGEE. V lost 4 bases, J lost 5 bases, and 6 bases stayed unmatched. CDR3 bases: TGTGCCAGCAGCACTTGGACAGGGGAGAATGAAAAACTGTTTTTT. Translating it yields CASSTWTGENEKLFF. The complete variable domain, with remaining parts taken from reference TRBV9 and TRBJ1-4, reads DSGVTQTPKHLITATGQRVTLRCSPRSGDLSVYWYQQSLDQGLQFLIQYYNGEERAKGNILERFSAQQFPDLHSELNLSSLELGDSALYFCASSTWTGENEKLFFGSGTQLSVL.

The chain has TRBV19 and TRBJ2-1, with TRBD2 matching over 9 bases. The CDR3 has 16 residues. V trimming: 3 bases; J trimming: 6 bases; junction bases outside the gene matches: 9. Germline assignment: CDR1 LNHDA and CDR2 SQIVND (reference sequence). The CDR3 DNA follows: TGTGCCAGTAGTATCTTTGGGCTAGCGGGATCCAATGAGCAGTTCTTC. Its translation is CASSIFGLAGSNEQFF.

Worth noting for this clone: The same CDR3 arises from other DNA sequences in this sample as well. This chain uses TRBV6-5 with TRBJ2-2; no firm D call. The V gene's germline CDR1 is MNHEY and CDR2 SVGAGI. V lost 6 bases and J 6 bases, leaving 5 bases between the germline ends. The CDR3 consists of 11 residues. CDR3 residues: CASRSSGELFF. The CDR3 bases are TGTGCCAGCAGGTCTTCCGGGGAGCTGTTTTTT.